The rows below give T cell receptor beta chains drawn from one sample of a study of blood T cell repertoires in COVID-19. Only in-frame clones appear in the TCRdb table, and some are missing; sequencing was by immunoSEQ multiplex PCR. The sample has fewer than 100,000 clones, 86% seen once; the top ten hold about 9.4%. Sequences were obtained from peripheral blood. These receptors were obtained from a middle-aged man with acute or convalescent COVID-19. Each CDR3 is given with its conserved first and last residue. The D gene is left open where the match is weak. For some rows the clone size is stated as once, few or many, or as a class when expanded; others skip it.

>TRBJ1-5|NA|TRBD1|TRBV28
CASSFKGASNQPQHF
TGTGCCAGCAGTTTTAAGGGGGCGAGCAATCAGCCCCAGCATTTT
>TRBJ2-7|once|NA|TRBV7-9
CASSFSGYEQYF
TGTGCCAGCAGCTTTTCCGGTTACGAGCAGTACTTC
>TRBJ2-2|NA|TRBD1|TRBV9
CASSVSYPGGGIPGELFF
TGTGCCAGCAGCGTCTCATACCCAGGGGGCGGAATTCCCGGGGAGCTGTTTTTT
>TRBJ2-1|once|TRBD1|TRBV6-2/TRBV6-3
CASSYSVAWDRIRDEQFF
TGTGCCAGCAGTTACTCGGTAGCCTGGGACAGAATTAGGGATGAGCAGTTCTTC
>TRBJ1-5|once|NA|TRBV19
CASSIRDNQPQHF
TGTGCCAGTAGTATCCGGGACAATCAGCCCCAGCATTTT
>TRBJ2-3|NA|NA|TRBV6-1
CASSEARGTDTQYF
TGTGCCAGCAGTGAGGCCAGGGGCACAGATACGCAGTATTTT
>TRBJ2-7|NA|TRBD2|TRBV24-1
CATSDGGSPPYEQYF
TGTGCCACCAGTGATGGCGGGAGCCCGCCCTACGAGCAGTACTTC
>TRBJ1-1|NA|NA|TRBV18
CASSPTGRTEAFF
TGTGCCAGCTCACCAACGGGGAGGACTGAAGCTTTCTTT
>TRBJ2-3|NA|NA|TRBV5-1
CASSLGSVKDTQYF
TGCGCCAGCAGCTTGGGTAGTGTCAAAGATACGCAGTATTTT
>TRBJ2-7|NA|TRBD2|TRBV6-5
CASSIAGGSGEQYF
TGTGCCAGCAGCATAGCGGGAGGATCCGGCGAGCAGTACTTC
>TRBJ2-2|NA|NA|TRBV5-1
CASSLMEVAGELFF
TGCGCCAGCAGCTTGATGGAGGTGGCCGGGGAGCTGTTTTTT
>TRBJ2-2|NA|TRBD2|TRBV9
CASSPRTSGGTGELFF
TGTGCCAGCAGCCCCAGGACTAGCGGTGGCACCGGGGAGCTGTTTTTT
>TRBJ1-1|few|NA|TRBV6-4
CASSDSTRGNTEAFF
TGTGCCAGCAGTGACTCGACCCGAGGGAACACTGAAGCTTTCTTT
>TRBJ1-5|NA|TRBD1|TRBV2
CASRDRVRGQPQHF
TGTGCCAGCAGAGACAGGGTGCGGGGCCAGCCCCAGCATTTT
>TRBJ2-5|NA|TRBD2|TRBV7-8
CASSFWTSGARETQYF
TGTGCCAGCAGCTTTTGGACTAGCGGGGCCCGGGAGACCCAGTACTTC
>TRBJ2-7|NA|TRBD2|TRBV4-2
CASSLHTSGTSGYEQYF
TGTGCCAGCAGCTTACATACCTCCGGGACTAGCGGCTACGAGCAGTACTTC
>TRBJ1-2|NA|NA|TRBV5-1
CASSRGGGENYGYTF
TGCGCCAGCAGCCGAGGTGGGGGGGAGAACTATGGCTACACCTTC
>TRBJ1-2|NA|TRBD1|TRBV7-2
CASSLDRGSGSNYGYTF
TGTGCCAGCAGCCTAGACAGGGGGTCAGGATCTAACTATGGCTACACCTTC
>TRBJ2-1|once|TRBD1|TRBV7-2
CASSFREIRTGDNEQFF
TGTGCCAGCAGCTTCCGGGAAATTCGGACAGGGGACAATGAGCAGTTCTTC
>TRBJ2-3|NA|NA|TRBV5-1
CASSLVTGISTDTQYF
TGCGCCAGCAGCCTGGTAACAGGGATTAGCACAGATACGCAGTATTTT
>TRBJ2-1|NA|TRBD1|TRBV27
CASRQGQGKGNEQFF
TGTGCCAGCAGACAGGGACAGGGGAAGGGGAATGAGCAGTTCTTC
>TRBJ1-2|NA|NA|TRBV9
CASSVLAGGYTF
TGTGCCAGCAGCGTCCTCGCGGGGGGCTACACCTTC
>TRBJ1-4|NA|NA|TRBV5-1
CASSWRGVREKLFF
TGCGCCAGCAGCTGGAGGGGAGTTAGGGAAAAACTGTTTTTT
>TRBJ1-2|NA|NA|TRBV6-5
CASSPALWEGYTF
TGTGCCAGCAGTCCGGCCCTTTGGGAGGGCTACACCTTC
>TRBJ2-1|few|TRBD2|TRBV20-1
CSASSGRDYNEQFF
TGCAGTGCTAGTAGCGGGAGAGACTACAATGAGCAGTTCTTC
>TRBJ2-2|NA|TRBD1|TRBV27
CASSPGQGWSGELFF
TGTGCCAGCAGTCCGGGACAGGGGTGGTCCGGGGAGCTGTTTTTT